This is a list of T cell receptor beta chains from one sample in a study of blood T cell repertoires in COVID-19. Only in-frame clones appear in the TCRdb table, and some are missing; sequencing was by immunoSEQ multiplex PCR. Among roughly 120,000 clones listed, about 91% were seen once. Material: peripheral blood. All receptors come from a woman between 45 and 60 years old with active or convalescent COVID-19. The CDR3 runs from the conserved cysteine through the conserved F or W. Each record gives: clone size, D gene, V gene, J gene, CDR3 DNA, CDR3 protein. A D gene is named only where the DNA matches it firmly. Expanded clones are given a class, and other clones once, few, many or no size at all.

-	-	TRBV18	TRBJ2-3	TGTGCCAGCTCACCACCGTTGCGGGCCACAGATACGCAGTATTTT	CASSPPLRATDTQYF
-	TRBD2	TRBV5-1	TRBJ2-3	TGCGCCAGCAGAACCAGCGGGAGGGACACAGATACGCAGTATTTT	CASRTSGRDTDTQYF
-	TRBD1	TRBV2	TRBJ2-5	TGTGCCAGCAGTGTATCCTTAAACCCCGGGACAGACCAAGAGACCCAGTACTTC	CASSVSLNPGTDQETQYF
-	TRBD1	TRBV15	TRBJ1-4	TGTGCCACCAGCAGAGAGTACAGGGGGAGGGAAAAACTGTTTTTT	CATSREYRGREKLFF
once	-	TRBV27	TRBJ2-3	TGTGCCAGCAGTTTATTTGGTAGCGGAGACTTAGATACGCAGTATTTT	CASSLFGSGDLDTQYF
-	TRBD1	TRBV9	TRBJ2-7	TGTGCCAGCAGCCCCCGCGGGACAGGGGGCAGCGAGCAGTACTTC	CASSPRGTGGSEQYF
-	TRBD2	TRBV11-2	TRBJ2-7	TGTGCCAGCAGCCTCTATAGCGGGAACATCGAGTACGAGCAGTACTTC	CASSLYSGNIEYEQYF
few	-	TRBV18	TRBJ1-2	TGTGCCAGCTCACCCACCCAGGGAATCGGTGGCTACACCTTC	CASSPTQGIGGYTF
-	TRBD1	TRBV29-1	TRBJ2-7	TGCAGCGTTGATGGCCCAGGGGGCACCTACGAGCAGTACTTC	CSVDGPGGTYEQYF
-	TRBD2	TRBV3-1/TRBV3-2	TRBJ2-7	TGTGCCAGCAGCCTCCGCGGGAGCACCTACGAGCAGTACTTC	CASSLRGSTYEQYF
-	TRBD2	TRBV3-1/TRBV3-2	TRBJ2-7	TGTGCCAGCAGCCAAGGCCTAGCGGGAGATGGTTACGAGCAGTACTTC	CASSQGLAGDGYEQYF
-	TRBD1	TRBV28	TRBJ1-5	TGTGCCAGCAGCAAAAGGGGGCCCAGCAATCAGCCCCAGCATTTT	CASSKRGPSNQPQHF
once	-	TRBV12-3/TRBV12-4	TRBJ2-2	TGTGCCAGCAGCCTGCTAACCGGGGAGCTGTTTTTT	CASSLLTGELFF
-	TRBD1	TRBV4-3	TRBJ1-5	TGCGCCAGCAGCCCCGACAGGGCCCAGCCCCAGCATTTT	CASSPDRAQPQHF
-	-	TRBV19	TRBJ2-6	TGTGCCAGTAGTATAGGCGGGACTGGGGCCAACGTCCTGACTTTC	CASSIGGTGANVLTF
-	TRBD2	TRBV9	TRBJ2-1	TGTGCCAGCAGCGTTAAAGGCGGGAGTTATGTTTCCTACAATGAGCAGTTCTTC	CASSVKGGSYVSYNEQFF
-	TRBD1	TRBV30	TRBJ2-7	TGTGCCTGGAGTGAAACCCCGACAGGGATCGCCTACGAGCAGTACTTC	CAWSETPTGIAYEQYF
-	TRBD1	TRBV19	TRBJ2-3	TGTGCCAGTAGTCGACGGACAGGTTCTAGCACAGATACGCAGTATTTT	CASSRRTGSSTDTQYF